A single sample is the source of the 27 T cell receptor beta chains below, sequenced in a study of cytomegalovirus exposure and HLA in healthy donors. The study ran its PCR with 60 Vbeta and 13 Jbeta primers. Data came from immunoSEQ multiplex PCR; TCRdb stores just in-frame clones and leaves some out. The table has under 200,000 clones, 79% seen once. Sequencing was done on a sample of PBMCs. All receptors derive from a woman aged 40 to 50 in good health and CMV-seronegative.

V gene TRBV6-4 combines with J gene TRBJ2-7; 7 nucleotides align to TRBD1. There are 14 residues in the CDR3. V shed 8 bases, J shed 1 base, and the junction held 8 bases outside the gene matches. CDR1 is MRHNA and CDR2 is SNTAGT in the germline V gene. The CDR3 region is CASGCRDSSYEQYF. CDR3 nucleotides: TGTGCCAGCGGATGTCGGGACAGTTCCTACGAGCAGTACTTC.

The CDR3 coding sequence is TGTGCCACCAGCAGAAGACAGGACCGGGATACGCAGTATTTT. It yields the protein CATSRRQDRDTQYF. The J gene is TRBJ2-3, the V gene TRBV15; tentatively, D is TRBD1 (6 bases). CDR1 and CDR2 from the germline V gene are LNHNV and YYDKDF (reference sequence). This CDR3 is built from 14 residues. Trimming shortened V by 2 bases and J by 6 bases, and 12 bases separated the two germline ends.

V gene TRBV28 combines with J gene TRBJ1-2, with D tentatively TRBD1 (6 bases). The CDR3 length is 16 residues. Deletions cut 4 bases from V and 2 bases from J, with 17 bases between. CDR1 and CDR2 from the germline V gene are MDHEN and SYDVKM. The CDR3 loop is CASSWVGQPLNYGYTF. In nucleotides, the CDR3 is TGTGCCAGCAGTTGGGTAGGACAGCCCCTCAACTATGGCTACACCTTC.

The genes are TRBV5-1 and TRBJ2-5; D may be TRBD2 (6 bases). The CDR3 extends over 16 amino acids. Germline V CDR1 and CDR2: SGHRS, YFSETQ. The V and J ends lost 4 bases and 2 bases respectively, with 18 bases between them. The CDR3 DNA reads TGCGCCAGCAGCCGGGGGTCGGGTATAGGGCAAGAGACCCAGTACTTC. This translates into CASSRGSGIGQETQYF.

J is TRBJ2-5 and V is TRBV2; TRBD2 is a possible D gene (6 bases). The CDR3 extends over 14 amino acids. From germline, CDR1 is SNHLY and CDR2 FYNNEI. V lost 2 bases to trimming and J lost 2 bases, with 9 bases between them. CDR3 DNA: TGTGCCAGCAGTGAACCGGGACTTCAAGAGACCCAGTACTTC. Translating it yields CASSEPGLQETQYF.

CDR3 sequence (DNA): TGTGCCAGCAGCTTGCGGGACACTGAAGCTTTCTTT. Its translation: CASSLRDTEAFF. The chain links TRBV13 to TRBJ1-1, with D uncertain. CDR1 and CDR2 from the germline V gene are PRHDT and FYEKMQ (reference sequence). The length of the CDR3 is 12 residues. The germline V and J ends were trimmed by 3 bases and 3 bases, with 5 bases remaining between them.

The chain combines TRBV28 with TRBJ1-5; 12 nucleotides match TRBD1. The trim removed 2 bases at V and 3 bases at J, leaving 5 bases unmatched. There are 17 residues in the CDR3. CDR1 is MDHEN and CDR2 is SYDVKM in the germline V gene. In DNA form, the CDR3 reads TGTGCCAGCAGTTTAACCGGGACAGGGGGCTTCAATCAGCCCCAGCATTTT. It encodes CASSLTGTGGFNQPQHF.

The gene calls are TRBV6-5 and TRBJ2-1; 8 positions agree with TRBD1. There are 14 residues in the CDR3. In germline, CDR1 is MNHEY, CDR2 SVGAGI. V trimming: 0 bases; J trimming: 6 bases; junction bases outside the gene matches: 1. Here the CDR3 reads CASSYSTGVNEQFF. The CDR3 nucleotides read TGTGCCAGCAGTTACTCGACAGGGGTCAATGAGCAGTTCTTC.

Here the CDR3 reads CASSAVTGSGGYTF. In DNA, the CDR3 is TGTGCCAGTAGTGCGGTTACAGGGTCGGGCGGCTACACCTTC. V gene TRBV19 combines with J gene TRBJ1-2; weak D call: TRBD1 (6 bases). Germline CDR1 LNHDA, CDR2 SQIVND (reference sequence). This CDR3 region has 14 residues. V was pared by 5 bases and J by 8 bases, with 18 bases between. Variable domain in full (rest from reference TRBV19 and TRBJ1-2): DGGITQSPKYLFRKEGQNVTLSCEQNLNHDAMYWYRQDPGQGLRLIYYSQIVNDFQKGDIAEGYSVSREKKESFPLTVTSAQKNPTAFYLCASSAVTGSGGYTFGSGTRLTVV.

CDR3 amino acids: CASSWGPGLLTDTQYF. In DNA form, the CDR3 reads TGTGCCAGCAGCTGGGGACCGGGACTACTCACAGATACGCAGTATTTT. The chain joins TRBV5-8 to TRBJ2-3, with TRBD2 matching 7 bases. The length of the CDR3 is 16 residues. V lost 3 bases to trimming and J lost 2 bases; unmatched junction nucleotides: 9. Germline CDR1 is SGHTS and CDR2 is YDEGEE.

The chain couples TRBV6-1 to TRBJ1-4; 8 bases line up with TRBD1. Trimming at V came to 3 bases and at J to 8 bases, leaving 5 bases not matched to a gene. The CDR3 runs 14 residues. Per the germline V gene, CDR1 is MNHNS and CDR2 is SASEGT. In DNA form, the CDR3 reads TGTGCCAGCAGTGAGGACAGGGTGGGCGAAAAACTGTTTTTT. It encodes CASSEDRVGEKLFF.

V and J are TRBV21-1 and TRBJ2-7; the D segment call TRBD1 is taken from the table without a DNA check. TRBV21-1 represents a pseudogene. The CDR3 is 17 residues long. For the CDR3, the DNA is TGTGCCAGCAGCGCCCCGGGACAGATAAGTGGGTCCTACGAGCAGTACTTC. Amino acid sequence: CASSAPGQISGSYEQYF.

The CDR3 DNA reads as TGTGCTAGTGGTTTGGGGACAGGGGTCACTGAAGCTTTCTTT. Translated: CASGLGTGVTEAFF. The V gene is TRBV12-5, the J gene TRBJ1-1; 9 nucleotides match TRBD1. The CDR3 contains 14 residues. In germline, CDR1 is LGHNT, CDR2 FRNRAP. The junction had 1 base not matched to a gene; V was cut back by 1 base and J by 4 bases.

This clone appeared a single time. This sequence joins TRBV5-1 and TRBJ2-2, with 12 bases that match TRBD2. This CDR3 is 17 amino acids long. J was trimmed by 3 bases and V by 0 bases; bases with no gene match: 3. Per germline, CDR1 SGHRS and CDR2 YFSETQ. CDR3 sequence reads: CASSLDGTSGYTGELFF. The CDR3 bases are TGCGCCAGCAGCTTGGATGGGACTAGCGGGTACACCGGGGAGCTGTTTTTT.

The sample holds one count of this clone. The rearrangement uses TRBV5-4 and TRBJ2-5; TRBD2 agrees at 7 bases. CDR1 and CDR2 from the germline V gene are SGHNT and YYREEE (reference sequence). The CDR3 covers 16 residues. V dropped 4 bases and J dropped 7; count of bases not matched to a gene: 16. The CDR3 region has the DNA TGTGCCAGCAGCCTGGAGGGGCGGAAGTGGGGGGGGACCCAGTACTTC. Its translation: CASSLEGRKWGGTQYF.

This chain links TRBV19 with TRBJ2-4; possibly TRBD1 for D (5 bases). The CDR3 runs to 15 residues. Germline-derived CDR1 and CDR2 are LNHDA and SQIVND (reference sequence). The V end lost 1 base, the J end lost 2 bases, and 9 bases lay between the germline ends. In DNA, the CDR3 is TGTGCCAGTAGTATAGGGGGCTTATCCAAAAACATTCAGTACTTC. Protein product: CASSIGGLSKNIQYF.

The CDR3 bases are TGTGCCAGCAGCCCGCGGGGGAACACCGGGGAGCTGTTTTTT. Residues: CASSPRGNTGELFF. The rearrangement links TRBV4-2 to TRBJ2-2; D might be TRBD2 (6 bases). Trimming took 4 bases from V and 1 from J, leaving 7 bases between them. The germline V gene encodes CDR1 LGHNA and CDR2 YNFKEQ. The CDR3 sequence is 14 residues long.

This clone appeared a single time. CDR3 protein: CASTPRTGYYGYTF. CDR3 bases: TGTGCCAGCACCCCTCGGACAGGGTACTATGGCTACACCTTC. This chain connects TRBV5-6 to TRBJ1-2, with 8 bases identical to TRBD1. Germline V lookup: CDR1 SGHDT, CDR2 YYEEEE. This CDR3 region has 14 residues. The V segment lost 6 bases and the J segment 3 bases; nucleotides outside the gene matches: 7.

This chain uses TRBV5-1 with TRBJ2-3; 15 positions match TRBD2. Germline V lookup: CDR1 SGHRS, CDR2 YFSETQ. This CDR3 spans 19 amino acids. V trimming: 3 bases; J trimming: 0 bases; junction bases outside the gene matches: 8. The CDR3 region has the DNA TGCGCCAGCAGCTCGGGACTAGCGGGGGGCCACTATAGCACAGATACGCAGTATTTT. Its translation: CASSSGLAGGHYSTDTQYF.

Details on this clone: At one end, the junction sequence differs from germline, possibly due to a read error. This chain uses TRBV5-6 with TRBJ1-5, with 9 bases that match TRBD1. Germline CDR1 reads SGHDT; CDR2 reads YYEEEE. This CDR3 contains 16 residues. Here the CDR3 reads CANSLGTGKRDQPQHF. The CDR3 nucleotides are TGTGCCAACAGCTTGGGGACAGGGAAGAGGGATCAGCCCCAGCATTTT.

This clone was counted between two and nine times. The chain joins TRBV15 to TRBJ2-2; D might be TRBD2 (5 bases). The germline V gene has CDR1 LNHNV and CDR2 YYDKDF (reference sequence). The length of the CDR3 is 14 residues. V lost 6 bases and J 6 bases, leaving 14 bases between the germline ends. The CDR3, as DNA: TGTGCCACCAGGGATCCTAGCCAGGCCGGGGAGCTGTTTTTT. It specifies CATRDPSQAGELFF.

The rearrangement uses TRBV25-1 and TRBJ1-2; D uncertain. Germline V gene sequence: CDR1 MGHDK, CDR2 SYGVNS. V was pared by 3 bases and J by 7 bases, with 15 bases between. The CDR3 sequence is 14 residues long. The CDR3 DNA reads as TGTGCCAGCAGTGAGGATGGAGGCCCTAGTGGCTACACCTTC. Translation gives CASSEDGGPSGYTF.

The rearrangement joins TRBV28 to TRBJ2-7; the D gene is possibly TRBD2 (6 bases). CDR1 and CDR2 from the germline V gene are MDHEN and SYDVKM. V shed 3 bases and J shed 1 base, with 10 bases lying between them. The CDR3 length is 14 residues. The CDR3 loop reads CASSFGGQSYEQYF. The DNA for the CDR3 is TGTGCCAGCAGTTTCGGGGGTCAATCCTACGAGCAGTACTTC.

This chain joins TRBV7-2 and TRBJ2-5, with D perhaps matching TRBD2 (6 bases). The V gene lost 4 bases and the J gene lost 3 bases, with 18 bases spanning the gap. CDR1 and CDR2 from the germline V gene are SGHTA and FQGNSA. The CDR3 is 16 amino acids. The chain's CDR3 is CASSSPGGIDKETQYF. CDR3 sequence (DNA): TGTGCCAGCAGCTCCCCGGGCGGGATCGACAAAGAGACCCAGTACTTC.

The chain couples TRBV9 to TRBJ2-7, with 11 nucleotides matching TRBD1. The CDR3 runs to 14 residues. The germline V gene encodes CDR1 SGDLS and CDR2 YYNGEE. Trimming at V came to 3 bases and at J to 4 bases, leaving 3 bases not matched to a gene. The DNA of the CDR3 is TGTGCCAGCAGCGGGGGACAGGGGGGTTACGAGCAGTACTTC. It translates to CASSGGQGGYEQYF.

CDR3 DNA: TGTGCCAGCAGTCAATCCCGGGACAGAGGACAACCCCAGCATTTT. It translates to CASSQSRDRGQPQHF. The chain uses TRBV27 and TRBJ1-5; 7 bases are a match to TRBD1. After removal of 5 bases from V and 10 bases from J, the junction contained 14 bases not matched to a gene. The V gene's germline CDR1 is MNHEY and CDR2 SMNVEV (reference sequence). This CDR3 has 15 amino acids.

The chain links TRBV11-1 to TRBJ2-3, with 7 nucleotides matching TRBD2. Germline lookup yields CDR1 SGHAT and CDR2 FQDESV (reference sequence). J was trimmed by 5 bases and V by 5 bases; bases with no gene match: 7. CDR3 length: 14 residues. CDR3 coding DNA: TGTGCCAGCAGCCTACGGACGGGGGGAGATACGCAGTATTTT. The encoded protein is CASSLRTGGDTQYF.